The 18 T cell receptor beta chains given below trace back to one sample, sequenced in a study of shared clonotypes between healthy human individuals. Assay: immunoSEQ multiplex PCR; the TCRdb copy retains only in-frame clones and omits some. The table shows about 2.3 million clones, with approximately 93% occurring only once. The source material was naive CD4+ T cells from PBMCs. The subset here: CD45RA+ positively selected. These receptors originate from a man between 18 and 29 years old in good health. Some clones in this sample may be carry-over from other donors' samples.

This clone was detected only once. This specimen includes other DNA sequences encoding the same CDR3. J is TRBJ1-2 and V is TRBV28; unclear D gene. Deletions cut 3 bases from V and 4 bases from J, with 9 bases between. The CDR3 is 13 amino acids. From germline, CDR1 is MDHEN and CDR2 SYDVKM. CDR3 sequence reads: CASSLTSPYGYTF. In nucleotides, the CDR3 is TGTGCCAGCAGTTTGACGAGTCCCTATGGCTACACCTTC.

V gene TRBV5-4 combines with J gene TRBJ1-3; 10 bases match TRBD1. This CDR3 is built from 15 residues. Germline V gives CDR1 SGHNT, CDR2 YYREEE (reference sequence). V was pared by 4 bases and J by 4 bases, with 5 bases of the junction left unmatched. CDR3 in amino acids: CASSLGQGTGNTIYF. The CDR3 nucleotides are TGTGCCAGCAGCCTGGGACAGGGGACGGGAAACACCATATATTTT.

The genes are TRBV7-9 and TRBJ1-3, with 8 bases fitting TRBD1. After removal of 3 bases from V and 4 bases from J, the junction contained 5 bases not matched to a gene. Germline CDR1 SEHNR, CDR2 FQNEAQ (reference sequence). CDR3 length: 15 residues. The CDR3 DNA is TGTGCCAGCAGCTTGACGACAGGGGAAGGAAACACCATATATTTT. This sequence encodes CASSLTTGEGNTIYF.

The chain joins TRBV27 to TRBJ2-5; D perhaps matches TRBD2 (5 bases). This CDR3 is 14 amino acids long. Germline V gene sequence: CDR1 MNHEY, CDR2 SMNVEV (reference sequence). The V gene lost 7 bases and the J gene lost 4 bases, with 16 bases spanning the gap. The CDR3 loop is CASMEVGVGETQYF. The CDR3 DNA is TGTGCCAGCATGGAGGTCGGGGTGGGAGAGACCCAGTACTTC.

The CDR3 reads CSAGGREAWYF. Written as DNA, the CDR3 is TGCAGTGCTGGGGGCAGGGAGGCTTGGTACTTC. The V gene is TRBV20-1, the J gene TRBJ2-7, with D perhaps assigned TRBD1 or TRBD2 (6 bases each). The germline gives CDR1 DFQATT, CDR2 SNEGSKA (reference sequence). The V gene lost 5 bases and the J gene lost 12 bases, with 17 bases spanning the gap. The CDR3 runs to 11 residues.

The CDR3 reads CASSPDTLNTEAFF. CDR3 DNA: TGTGCCAGCAGCCCTGACACGCTGAACACTGAAGCTTTCTTT. The gene calls are TRBV7-8 and TRBJ1-1; D is ambiguous. Trimming removed 5 bases at V and 0 bases at J, with 10 bases between. The CDR3 runs to 14 residues. Germline V lookup: CDR1 SGHVS, CDR2 FQNEAQ.

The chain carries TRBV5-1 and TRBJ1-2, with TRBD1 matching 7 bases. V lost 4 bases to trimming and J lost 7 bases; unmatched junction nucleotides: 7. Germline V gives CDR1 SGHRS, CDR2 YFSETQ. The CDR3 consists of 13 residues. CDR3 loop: CASSTQGRSGYTF. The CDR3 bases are TGCGCCAGCAGCACACAGGGGAGGAGTGGCTACACCTTC.

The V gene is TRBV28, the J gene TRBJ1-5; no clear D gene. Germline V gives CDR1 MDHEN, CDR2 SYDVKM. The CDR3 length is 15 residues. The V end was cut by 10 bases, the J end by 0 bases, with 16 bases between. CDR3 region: CATTMAGLSNQPQHF. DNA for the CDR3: TGTGCCACCACTATGGCGGGCCTTAGCAATCAGCCCCAGCATTTT.

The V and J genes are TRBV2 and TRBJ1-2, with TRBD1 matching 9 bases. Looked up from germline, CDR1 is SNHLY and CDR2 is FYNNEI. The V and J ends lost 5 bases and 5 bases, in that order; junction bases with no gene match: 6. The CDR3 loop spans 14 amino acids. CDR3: CASSYRTGEYGYTF. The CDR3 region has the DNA TGTGCCAGCAGTTACCGGACAGGGGAATATGGCTACACCTTC.

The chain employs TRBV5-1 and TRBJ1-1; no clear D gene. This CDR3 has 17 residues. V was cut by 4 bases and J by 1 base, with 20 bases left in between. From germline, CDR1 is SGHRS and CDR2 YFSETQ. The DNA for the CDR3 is TGCGCCAGCAGCCATGCCTACCCGGGGTCGGGGAACACTGAAGCTTTCTTT. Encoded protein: CASSHAYPGSGNTEAFF.

The CDR3 DNA follows: TGTGCCAGCAGGCCTTCGACTAGTTTCAATGAGCAGTTCTTC. Protein: CASRPSTSFNEQFF. The genes are TRBV2 and TRBJ2-1, with D possibly matching TRBD2 (6 bases). The CDR3 contains 14 residues. In germline, CDR1 is SNHLY, CDR2 FYNNEI. Trimming stripped 6 bases from V and 6 bases from J, with 15 bases between.

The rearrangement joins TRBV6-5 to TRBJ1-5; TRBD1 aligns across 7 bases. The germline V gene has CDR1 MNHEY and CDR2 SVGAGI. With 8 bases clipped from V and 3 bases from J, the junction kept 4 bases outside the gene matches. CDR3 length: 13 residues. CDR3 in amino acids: CASQQGVNQPQHF. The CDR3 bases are TGTGCCAGCCAGCAGGGGGTCAATCAGCCCCAGCATTTT.

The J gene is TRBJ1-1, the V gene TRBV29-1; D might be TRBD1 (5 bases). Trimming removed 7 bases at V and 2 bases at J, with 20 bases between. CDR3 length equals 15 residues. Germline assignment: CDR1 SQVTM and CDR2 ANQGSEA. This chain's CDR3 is CSAFGTPSQNTEAFF. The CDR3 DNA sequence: TGCAGCGCCTTCGGGACCCCGAGTCAAAACACTGAAGCTTTCTTT.

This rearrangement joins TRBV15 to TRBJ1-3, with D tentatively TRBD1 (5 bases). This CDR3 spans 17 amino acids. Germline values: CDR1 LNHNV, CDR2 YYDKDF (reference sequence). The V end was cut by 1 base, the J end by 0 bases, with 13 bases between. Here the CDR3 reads CATSRGRAVSSGNTIYF. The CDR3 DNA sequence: TGTGCCACCAGCAGAGGCAGGGCGGTCTCCTCTGGAAACACCATATATTTT.

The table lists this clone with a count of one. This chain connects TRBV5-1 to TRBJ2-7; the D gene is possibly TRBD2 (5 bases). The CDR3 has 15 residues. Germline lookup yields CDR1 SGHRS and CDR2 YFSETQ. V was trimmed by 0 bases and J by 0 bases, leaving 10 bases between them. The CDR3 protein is CASSLVGVSSYEQYF. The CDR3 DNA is TGCGCCAGCAGCTTGGTCGGGGTCAGCTCCTACGAGCAGTACTTC.

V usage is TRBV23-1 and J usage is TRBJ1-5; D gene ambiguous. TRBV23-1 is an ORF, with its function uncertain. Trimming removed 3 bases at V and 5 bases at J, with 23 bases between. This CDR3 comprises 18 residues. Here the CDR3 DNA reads TGCGCCAGCAGTCACGATCCGCATGGGGTTAAATTCGATCAGCCCCAGCATTTT. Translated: CASSHDPHGVKFDQPQHF.

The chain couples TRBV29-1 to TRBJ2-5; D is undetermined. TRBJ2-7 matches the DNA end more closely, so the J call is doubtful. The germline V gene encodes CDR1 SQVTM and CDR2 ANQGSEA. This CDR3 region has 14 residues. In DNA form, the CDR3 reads TGCAGCGTTGCGTCTGGCGGATTCTCCTACGAGCAGTACTTC. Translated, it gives CSVASGGFSYEQYF.

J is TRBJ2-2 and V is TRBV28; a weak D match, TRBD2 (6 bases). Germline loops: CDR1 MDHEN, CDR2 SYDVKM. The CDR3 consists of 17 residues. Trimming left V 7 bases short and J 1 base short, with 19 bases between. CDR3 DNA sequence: TGTGCCAGCATAAAAAAGGGGTACGGGAGGAACACCGGGGAGCTGTTTTTT. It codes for CASIKKGYGRNTGELFF.